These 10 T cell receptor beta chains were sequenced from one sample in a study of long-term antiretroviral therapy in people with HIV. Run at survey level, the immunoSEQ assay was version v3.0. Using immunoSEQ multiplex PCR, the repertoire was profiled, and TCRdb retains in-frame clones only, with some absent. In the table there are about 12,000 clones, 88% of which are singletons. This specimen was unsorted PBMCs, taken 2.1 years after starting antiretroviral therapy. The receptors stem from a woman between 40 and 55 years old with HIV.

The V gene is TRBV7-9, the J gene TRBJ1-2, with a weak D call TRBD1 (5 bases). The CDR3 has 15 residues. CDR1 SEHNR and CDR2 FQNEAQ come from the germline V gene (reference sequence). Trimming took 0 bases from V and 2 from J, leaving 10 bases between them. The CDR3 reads CASSLAGRVNYGYTF. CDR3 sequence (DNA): TGTGCCAGCAGCTTAGCGGGCAGGGTGAACTATGGCTACACCTTC.

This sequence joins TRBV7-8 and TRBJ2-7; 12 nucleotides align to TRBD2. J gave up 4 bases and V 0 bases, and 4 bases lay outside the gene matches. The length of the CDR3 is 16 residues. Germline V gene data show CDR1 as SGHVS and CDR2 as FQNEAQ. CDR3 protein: CASSLARLAGAYEQYF. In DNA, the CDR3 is TGTGCCAGCAGCTTAGCGAGACTAGCGGGGGCTTACGAGCAGTACTTC.

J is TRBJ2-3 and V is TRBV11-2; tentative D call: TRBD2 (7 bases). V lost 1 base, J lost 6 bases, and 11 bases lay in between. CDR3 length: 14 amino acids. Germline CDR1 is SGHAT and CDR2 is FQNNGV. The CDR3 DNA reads TGTGCCAGCAGCTTAGCGGGGGGCCTCGATACGCAGTATTTT. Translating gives CASSLAGGLDTQYF.

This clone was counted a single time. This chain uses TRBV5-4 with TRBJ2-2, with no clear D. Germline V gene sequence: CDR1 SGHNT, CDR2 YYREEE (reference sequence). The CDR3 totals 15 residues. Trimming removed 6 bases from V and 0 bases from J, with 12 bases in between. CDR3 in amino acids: CASTLGNPNTGELFF. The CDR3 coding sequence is TGTGCCAGCACCCTTGGGAATCCGAACACCGGGGAGCTGTTTTTT.

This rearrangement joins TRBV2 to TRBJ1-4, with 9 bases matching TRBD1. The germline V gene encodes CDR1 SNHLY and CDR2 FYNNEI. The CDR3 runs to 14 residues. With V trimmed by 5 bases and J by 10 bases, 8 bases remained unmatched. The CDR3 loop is CASSPTTGGGKLFF. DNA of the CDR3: TGTGCCAGCAGTCCGACTACAGGGGGCGGAAAACTGTTTTTT.

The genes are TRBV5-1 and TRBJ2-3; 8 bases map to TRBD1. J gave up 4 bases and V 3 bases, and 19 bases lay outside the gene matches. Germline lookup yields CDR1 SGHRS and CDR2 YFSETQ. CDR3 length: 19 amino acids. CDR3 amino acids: CASSSPGQAFPPGPDTQYF. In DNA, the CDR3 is TGCGCCAGCAGCTCACCGGGACAGGCGTTCCCCCCCGGCCCAGATACGCAGTATTTT.

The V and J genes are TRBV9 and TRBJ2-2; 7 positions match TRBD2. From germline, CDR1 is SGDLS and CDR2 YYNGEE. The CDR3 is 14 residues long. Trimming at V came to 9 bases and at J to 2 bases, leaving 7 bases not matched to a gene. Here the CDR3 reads CATSSGGNTGELFF. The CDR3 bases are TGTGCCACTTCCTCGGGGGGTAACACCGGGGAGCTGTTTTTT.

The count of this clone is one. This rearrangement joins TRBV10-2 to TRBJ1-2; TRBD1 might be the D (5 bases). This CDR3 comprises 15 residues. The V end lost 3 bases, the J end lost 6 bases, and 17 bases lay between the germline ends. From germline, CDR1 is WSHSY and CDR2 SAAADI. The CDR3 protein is CASSDYGGINNGYTF. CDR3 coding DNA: TGCGCCAGCAGTGACTACGGGGGGATAAATAATGGCTACACCTTC.

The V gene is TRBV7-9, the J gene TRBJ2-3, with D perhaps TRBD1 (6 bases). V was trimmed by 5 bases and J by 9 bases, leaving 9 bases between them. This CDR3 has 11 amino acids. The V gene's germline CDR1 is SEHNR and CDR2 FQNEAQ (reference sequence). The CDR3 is CASSQRGTQYF. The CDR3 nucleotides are TGTGCCAGCAGCCAAAGGGGGACGCAGTATTTT.

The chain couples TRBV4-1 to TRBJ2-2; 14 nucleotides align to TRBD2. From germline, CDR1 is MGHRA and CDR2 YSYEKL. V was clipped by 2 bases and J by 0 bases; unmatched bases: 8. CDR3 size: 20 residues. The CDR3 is CASSQSRLAGGRANTGELFF. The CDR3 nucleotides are TGCGCCAGCAGCCAATCCCGACTAGCGGGGGGGCGGGCGAACACCGGGGAGCTGTTTTTT.